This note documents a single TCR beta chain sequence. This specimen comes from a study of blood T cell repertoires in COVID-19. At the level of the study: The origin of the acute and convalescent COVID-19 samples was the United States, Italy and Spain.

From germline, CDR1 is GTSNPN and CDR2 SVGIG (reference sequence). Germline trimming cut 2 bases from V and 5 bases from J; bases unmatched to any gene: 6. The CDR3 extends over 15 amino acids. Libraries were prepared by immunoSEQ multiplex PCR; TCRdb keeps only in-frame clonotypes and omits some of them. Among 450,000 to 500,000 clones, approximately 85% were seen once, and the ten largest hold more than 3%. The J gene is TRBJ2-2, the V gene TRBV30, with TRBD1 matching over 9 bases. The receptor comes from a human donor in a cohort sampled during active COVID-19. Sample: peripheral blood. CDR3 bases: TGTGCCTGGAGTATGGGACAGGGTGAGACCGGGGAGCTGTTTTTT. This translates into CAWSMGQGETGELFF.